This TCR beta chain was recorded in a study of T cells in Graves' hyperthyroidism and ophthalmopathy. Study-wide points: Blood also carried most thyroid clonotypes expanded above 0.001.

V lost 5 bases to trimming and J lost 0 bases, with 14 bases between them. Germline V gene lookup returns CDR1 SGHTA and CDR2 FQGNSA. This CDR3 region has 16 residues. This clonotype was seen more than once but under ten times. Its antigen is not identified. Thyroid ultrasound and orbital computed tomography, with clinical symptoms and serum thyroxine and TRAb, informed diagnoses. It was RNA transcripts that yielded the amplified TCR beta CDR3 regions. First-round RT-PCR targeting the TCR CDR3 was performed with the HTBI primer set. A single record per CDR3 protein comes from TCRdb applying MiXCR to the multiplex PCR reads. Among about 540,000 distinct CDR3 sequences listed, about 45% were seen once.

The origin of this receptor is a woman under 30 with Graves' hyperthyroidism. The gene calls are TRBV7-2 and TRBJ1-5, with D tentatively TRBD1 (5 bases). Sequenced input: peripheral blood or thyroid tissue (not recorded which). CDR3 nucleotide sequence: TGTGCCAGCAGCCTAGGGGCCCGGAATAGCAATCAGCCCCAGCATTTT. Translation gives CASSLGARNSNQPQHF.